This TCR beta chain was recorded in a study of cytomegalovirus exposure and HLA in healthy donors. The length of the CDR3 is 12 residues. With 6 bases removed from V and 0 bases from J, the gap between germline ends came to 8 bases. Per germline, CDR1 SQVTM and CDR2 ANQGSEA. The PCR ran on 60 Vbeta and 13 Jbeta primers. The protocol was immunoSEQ multiplex PCR, while the TCRdb copy is restricted to in-frame clones and leaves out a portion. Of about 120,000 clones listed, about 70% were seen once; the top ten hold about 12%. Source material: PBMCs. This TCR was recovered from a woman in her forties in good health and CMV-seropositive. V and J are TRBV29-1 and TRBJ1-1; D is unclear. The CDR3 DNA sequence: TGCAGCGTCGGGGTCCTGAACACTGAAGCTTTCTTT. Translation gives CSVGVLNTEAFF.